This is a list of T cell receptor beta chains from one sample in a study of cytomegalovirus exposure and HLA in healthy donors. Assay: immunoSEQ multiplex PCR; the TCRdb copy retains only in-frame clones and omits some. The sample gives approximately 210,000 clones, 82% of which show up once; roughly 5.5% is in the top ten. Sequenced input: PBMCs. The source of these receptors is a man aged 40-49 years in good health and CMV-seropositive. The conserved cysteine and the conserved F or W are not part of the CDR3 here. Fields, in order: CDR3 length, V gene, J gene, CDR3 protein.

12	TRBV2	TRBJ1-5	ASSAARGGQPQH
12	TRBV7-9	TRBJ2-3	ASSLTGGSDTQY
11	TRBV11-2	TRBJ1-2	ASSLDSLYGYT
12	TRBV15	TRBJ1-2	ATSRENRNYGYT
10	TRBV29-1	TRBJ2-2	SVVVETGELF
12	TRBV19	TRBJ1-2	ASSPSSGDYGYT
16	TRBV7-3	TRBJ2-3	ASSLQPSGTSGTDTQY
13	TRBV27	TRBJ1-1	ASSRPGTGEIEAF
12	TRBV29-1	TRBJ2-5	SVEESEPRETQY
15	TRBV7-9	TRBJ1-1	ASSSPGQGALRTEAF
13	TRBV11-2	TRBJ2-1	ASSPPWGLGTEQF
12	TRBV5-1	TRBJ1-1	ASSFNRGNTEAF
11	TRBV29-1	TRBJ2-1	SVGGSSYNEQF
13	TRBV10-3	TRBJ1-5	AISGAGYSNQPQH
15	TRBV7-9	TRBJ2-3	ASKGQTSTASTDTQY
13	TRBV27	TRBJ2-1	ASSTTSGSYNEQF
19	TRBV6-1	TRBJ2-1	ASSELPYWTSGRSSYNEQF
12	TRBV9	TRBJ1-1	ASSPYRGNTEAF
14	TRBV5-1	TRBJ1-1	ASSLTTGSPYTEAF
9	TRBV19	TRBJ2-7	ASDRAYEQY
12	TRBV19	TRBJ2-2	ASQSGYNTGELF
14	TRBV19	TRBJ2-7	ASSIGGTSGRYEQY
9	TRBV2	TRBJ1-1	AAGEWTEAF
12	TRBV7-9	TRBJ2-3	ASSLAREGDTQY
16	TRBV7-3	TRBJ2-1	ASSSGGREAPPYNEQF
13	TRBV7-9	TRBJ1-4	ASSSRQVRVEKLF
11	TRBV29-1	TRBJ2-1	SVGQMIYNEQF
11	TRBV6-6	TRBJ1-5	ASSFSGNQPQH
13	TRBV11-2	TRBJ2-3	ASSLAGLATDTQY
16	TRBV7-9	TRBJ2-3	ASSSGLAGRRRTDTQY
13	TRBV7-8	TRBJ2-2	ASSRSGRRPGELF
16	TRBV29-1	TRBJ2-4	SVEGGGGQILAKNIQY
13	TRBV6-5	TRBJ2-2	ASSFQTSNTGELF